This TCR beta chain originates from a study of shared clonotypes between healthy human individuals. A word on this clone: Its antigen is unknown.

Findings of the study overall: Naive subsets typically showed greater estimated richness than memory subsets.

The CDR3 runs 16 residues. Deletions cut 5 bases from V and 2 bases from J, with 18 bases between. Looked up from germline, CDR1 is SEHNR and CDR2 is FQNEAQ (reference sequence). Assay used: immunoSEQ multiplex PCR; TCRdb lists only in-frame clones, some missing. The table has fewer than 2.5 million clones, approximately 94% seen once; the top ten hold 0.36%. The genes are TRBV7-9 and TRBJ1-2; the D is unclear. Sequencing input: naive CD4+ T cells from PBMCs. Described subset: CD45RA+ positively selected. This sequence was found in a man between 18 and 35 years old in good health. Some clones in this sample may be carry-over from other donors' samples. This chain's CDR3 is CASSPTPDNLNYGYTF. The CDR3 DNA reads as TGTGCCAGCAGCCCAACTCCCGACAACCTCAACTATGGCTACACCTTC.